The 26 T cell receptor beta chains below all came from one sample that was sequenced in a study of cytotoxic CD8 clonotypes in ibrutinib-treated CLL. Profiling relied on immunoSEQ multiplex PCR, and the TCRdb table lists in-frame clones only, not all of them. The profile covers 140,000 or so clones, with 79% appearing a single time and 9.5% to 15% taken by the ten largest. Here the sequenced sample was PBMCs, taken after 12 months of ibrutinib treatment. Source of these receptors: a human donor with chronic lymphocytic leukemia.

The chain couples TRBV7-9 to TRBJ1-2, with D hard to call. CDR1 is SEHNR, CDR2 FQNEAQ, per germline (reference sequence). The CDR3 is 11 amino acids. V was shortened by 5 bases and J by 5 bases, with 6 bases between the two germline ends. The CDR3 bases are TGTGCCAGCAGCACGTCGTATGGCTACACCTTC. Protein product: CASSTSYGYTF.

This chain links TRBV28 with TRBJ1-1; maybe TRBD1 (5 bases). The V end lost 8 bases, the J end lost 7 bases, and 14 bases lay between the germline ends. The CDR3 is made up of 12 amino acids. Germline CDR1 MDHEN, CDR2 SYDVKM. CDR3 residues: CASGTLGGEAFF. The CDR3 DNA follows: TGTGCCAGCGGAACCTTGGGGGGTGAAGCTTTCTTT.

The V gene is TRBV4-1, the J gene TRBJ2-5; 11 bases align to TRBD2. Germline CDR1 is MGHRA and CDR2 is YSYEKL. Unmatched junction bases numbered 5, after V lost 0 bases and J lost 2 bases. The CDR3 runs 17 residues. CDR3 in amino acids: CASSQEVRLAGQETQYF. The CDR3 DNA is TGCGCCAGCAGCCAAGAGGTCCGACTAGCGGGGCAAGAGACCCAGTACTTC.

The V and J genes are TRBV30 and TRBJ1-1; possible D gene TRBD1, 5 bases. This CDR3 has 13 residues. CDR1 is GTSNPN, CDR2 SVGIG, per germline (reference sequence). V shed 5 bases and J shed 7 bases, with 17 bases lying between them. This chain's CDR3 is CAWADSQGFEAFF. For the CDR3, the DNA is TGTGCCTGGGCTGACTCTCAGGGATTTGAAGCTTTCTTT.

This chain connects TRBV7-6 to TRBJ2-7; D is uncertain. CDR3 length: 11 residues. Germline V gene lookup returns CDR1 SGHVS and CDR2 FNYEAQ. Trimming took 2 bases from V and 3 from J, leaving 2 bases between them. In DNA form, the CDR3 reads TGTGCCAGCAGCTTAATCTACGAGCAGTACTTC. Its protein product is CASSLIYEQYF.

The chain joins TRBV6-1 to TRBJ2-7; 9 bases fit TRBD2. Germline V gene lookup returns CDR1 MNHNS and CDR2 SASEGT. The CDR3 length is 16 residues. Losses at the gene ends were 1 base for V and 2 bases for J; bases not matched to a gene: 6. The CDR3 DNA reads TGTGCCAGCAGTGAAGGCTCCCTAGCGGGGACCTACGAGCAGTACTTC. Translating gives CASSEGSLAGTYEQYF.

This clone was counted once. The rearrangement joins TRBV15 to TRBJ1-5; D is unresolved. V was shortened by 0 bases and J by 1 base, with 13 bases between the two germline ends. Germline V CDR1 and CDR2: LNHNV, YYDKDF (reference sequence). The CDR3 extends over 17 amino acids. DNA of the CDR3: TGTGCCACCAGCAGAGATCTAATAGGGAAAAGCAATCAGCCCCAGCATTTT. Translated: CATSRDLIGKSNQPQHF.

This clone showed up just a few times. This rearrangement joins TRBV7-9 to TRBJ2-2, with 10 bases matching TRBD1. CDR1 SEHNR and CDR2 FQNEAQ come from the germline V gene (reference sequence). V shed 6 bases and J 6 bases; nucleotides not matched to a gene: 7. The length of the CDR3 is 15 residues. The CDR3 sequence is CASRPGTGEAGELFF. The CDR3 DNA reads TGTGCCAGCAGGCCCGGGACAGGGGAAGCCGGGGAGCTGTTTTTT. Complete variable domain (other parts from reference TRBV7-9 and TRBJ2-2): DTGVSQNPRHKITKRGQNVTFRCDPISEHNRLYWYRQTLGQGPEFLTYFQNEAQLEKSRLLSDRFSAERPKGSFSTLEIQRTEQGDSAMYLCASRPGTGEAGELFFGEGSRLTVL.

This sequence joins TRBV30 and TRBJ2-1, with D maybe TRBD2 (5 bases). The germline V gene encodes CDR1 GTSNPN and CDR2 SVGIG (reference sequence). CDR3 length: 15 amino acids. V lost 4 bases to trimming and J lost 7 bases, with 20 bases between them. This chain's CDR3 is CAWIHSAYGDNEQFF. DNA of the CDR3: TGTGCCTGGATACATTCAGCCTACGGGGATAATGAGCAGTTCTTC.

For the CDR3, the DNA is TGTGCCAGCAGTTACAGTGTCGACGAGCAGTACTTC. The encoded protein is CASSYSVDEQYF. This sequence joins TRBV6-6 and TRBJ2-7; D gene uncertain. Germline V CDR1 and CDR2: MNHNY, SVGAGI (reference sequence). V shed 2 bases and J shed 5 bases, with 7 bases lying between them. The CDR3 runs 12 residues.

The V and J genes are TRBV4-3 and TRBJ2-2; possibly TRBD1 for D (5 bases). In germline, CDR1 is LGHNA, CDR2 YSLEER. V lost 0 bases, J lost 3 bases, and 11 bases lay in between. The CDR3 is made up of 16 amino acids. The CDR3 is CASSQDRVIYTGELFF. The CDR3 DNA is TGCGCCAGCAGCCAAGACAGGGTAATTTACACCGGGGAGCTGTTTTTT.

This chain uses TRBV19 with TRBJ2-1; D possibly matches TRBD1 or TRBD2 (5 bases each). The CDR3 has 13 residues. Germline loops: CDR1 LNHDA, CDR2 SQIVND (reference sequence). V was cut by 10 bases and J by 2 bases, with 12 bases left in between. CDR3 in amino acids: CATGTSPYNEQFF. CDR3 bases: TGTGCCACCGGGACGTCTCCCTACAATGAGCAGTTCTTC.

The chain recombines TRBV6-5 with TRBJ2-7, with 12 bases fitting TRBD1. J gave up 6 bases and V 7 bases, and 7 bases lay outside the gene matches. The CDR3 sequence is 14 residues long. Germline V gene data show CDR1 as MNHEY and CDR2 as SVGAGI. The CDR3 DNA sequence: TGTGCCAGCACTCCGGGACAGGGGGCGTCCGAGCAGTACTTC. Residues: CASTPGQGASEQYF.

CDR3 sequence reads: CASSHVQGWNYGYTF. DNA for the CDR3: TGTGCCAGCAGCCATGTACAGGGGTGGAACTATGGCTACACCTTC. This chain connects TRBV14 to TRBJ1-2, with 7 bases that match TRBD1. This CDR3 has 15 amino acids. Germline V gene data show CDR1 as SGHDN and CDR2 as FVKESK. The V segment lost 3 bases and the J segment 2 bases; nucleotides outside the gene matches: 6.

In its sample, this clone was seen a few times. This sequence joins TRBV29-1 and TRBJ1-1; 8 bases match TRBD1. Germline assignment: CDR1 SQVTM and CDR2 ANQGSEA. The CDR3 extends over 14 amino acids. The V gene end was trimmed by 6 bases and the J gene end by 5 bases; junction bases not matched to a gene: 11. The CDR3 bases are TGCAGCGTCTTACCCGGGACAGGAACAACTGAAGCTTTCTTT. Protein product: CSVLPGTGTTEAFF.

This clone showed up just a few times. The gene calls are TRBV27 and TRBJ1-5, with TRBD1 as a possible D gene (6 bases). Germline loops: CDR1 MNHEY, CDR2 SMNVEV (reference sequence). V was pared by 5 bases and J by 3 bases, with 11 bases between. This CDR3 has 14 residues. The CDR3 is CASSRTDTNQPQHF. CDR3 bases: TGTGCCAGCAGTCGGACAGACACCAATCAGCCCCAGCATTTT.

CDR3 coding DNA: TGTGCCAGCAGCTTAAATGGCCCATTTCGCGGAGGGGATGAGCAGTTCTTC. Protein sequence: CASSLNGPFRGGDEQFF. The chain recombines TRBV7-6 with TRBJ2-1; possibly TRBD2 for D (6 bases). Trimming cost V 2 bases and J 8 bases, with 22 bases left between them. Germline-derived CDR1 and CDR2 are SGHVS and FNYEAQ. The CDR3 has 17 amino acids.

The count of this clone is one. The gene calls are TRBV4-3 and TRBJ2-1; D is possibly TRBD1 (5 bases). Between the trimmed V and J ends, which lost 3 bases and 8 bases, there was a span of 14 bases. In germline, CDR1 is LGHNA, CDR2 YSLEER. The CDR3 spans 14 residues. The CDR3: CASSQLGDSDEQFF. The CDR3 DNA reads TGCGCCAGCAGCCAGTTAGGTGACAGCGATGAGCAGTTCTTC.

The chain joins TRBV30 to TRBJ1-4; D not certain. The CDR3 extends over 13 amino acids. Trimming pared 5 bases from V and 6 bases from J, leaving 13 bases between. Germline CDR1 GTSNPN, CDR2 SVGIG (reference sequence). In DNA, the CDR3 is TGTGCCTGGCTACAGCTGGAGTATGAAAAACTGTTTTTT. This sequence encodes CAWLQLEYEKLFF.

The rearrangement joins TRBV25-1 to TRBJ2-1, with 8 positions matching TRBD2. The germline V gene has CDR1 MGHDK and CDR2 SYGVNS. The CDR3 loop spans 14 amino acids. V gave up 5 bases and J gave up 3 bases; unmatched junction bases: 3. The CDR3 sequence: CASSSGSGYNEQFF. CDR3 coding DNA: TGTGCCAGCAGTAGCGGGAGTGGCTACAATGAGCAGTTCTTC.

The CDR3 loop reads CASYHIANTGELFF. CDR3 DNA: TGTGCCAGCTACCATATCGCGAACACCGGGGAGCTGTTTTTT. V usage is TRBV6-5 and J usage is TRBJ2-2; D is uncertain. V was cut by 8 bases and J by 0 bases, with 10 bases left in between. The CDR3 has 14 amino acids. Germline CDR1 MNHEY, CDR2 SVGAGI.

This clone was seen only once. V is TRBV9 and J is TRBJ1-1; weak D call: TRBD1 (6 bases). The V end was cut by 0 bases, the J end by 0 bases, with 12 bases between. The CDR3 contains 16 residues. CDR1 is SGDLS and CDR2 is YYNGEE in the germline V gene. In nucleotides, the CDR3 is TGTGCCAGCAGCGTAGGCCCGACAGGCCTGAACACTGAAGCTTTCTTT. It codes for CASSVGPTGLNTEAFF.

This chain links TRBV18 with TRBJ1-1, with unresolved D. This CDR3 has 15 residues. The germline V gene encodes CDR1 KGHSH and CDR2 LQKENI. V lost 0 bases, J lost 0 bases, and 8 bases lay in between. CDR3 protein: CASSPPRQLNTEAFF. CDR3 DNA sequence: TGTGCCAGCTCACCACCGAGGCAGCTGAACACTGAAGCTTTCTTT.

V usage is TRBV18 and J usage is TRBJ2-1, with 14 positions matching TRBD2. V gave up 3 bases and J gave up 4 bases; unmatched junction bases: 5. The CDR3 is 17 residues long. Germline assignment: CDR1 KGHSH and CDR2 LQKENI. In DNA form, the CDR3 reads TGTGCCAGCTCACCGCCAGGACTAGCGGGGGGTTACAATGAGCAGTTCTTC. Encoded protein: CASSPPGLAGGYNEQFF.

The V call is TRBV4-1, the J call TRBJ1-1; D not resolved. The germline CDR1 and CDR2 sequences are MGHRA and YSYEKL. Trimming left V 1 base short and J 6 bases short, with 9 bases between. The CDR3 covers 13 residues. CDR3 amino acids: CASSQVGWSEAFF. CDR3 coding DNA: TGCGCCAGCAGCCAAGTGGGGTGGTCTGAAGCTTTCTTT.

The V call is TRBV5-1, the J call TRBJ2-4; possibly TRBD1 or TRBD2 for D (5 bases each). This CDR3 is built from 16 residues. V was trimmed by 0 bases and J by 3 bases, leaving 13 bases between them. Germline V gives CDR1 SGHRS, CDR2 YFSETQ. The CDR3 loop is CASSLEGLGGKNIQYF. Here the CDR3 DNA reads TGCGCCAGCAGCTTGGAGGGGCTAGGAGGCAAAAACATTCAGTACTTC.